This T cell receptor (beta chain) is from a study of T cell changes during pregnancy in multiple sclerosis. Germline V CDR1 and CDR2: SGHRS, YFSETQ. With 3 bases clipped from V and 0 bases from J, the junction kept 7 bases outside the gene matches. The CDR3 extends over 19 amino acids. TCRdb keeps only in-frame clones here, not all; method: immunoSEQ multiplex PCR. This repertoire shows tens of thousands of clones, roughly nine tenths found once; its top ten account for about 1.2%. This clone was recorded only once. The material sequenced was peripheral blood, taken after pregnancy. The J gene is TRBJ2-3, the V gene TRBV5-1; 16 positions agree with TRBD2. This TCR was recovered from a female donor in good health, enrolled as a control in a pregnancy study. The DNA of the CDR3 is TGCGCCAGCAGCTCGGGACTAGCGGGGGGGCAACCTAGCACAGATACGCAGTATTTT. Amino acids: CASSSGLAGGQPSTDTQYF.